This section outlines one T cell receptor beta chain sequence together with its context. The antigen remains undetermined. This entry belongs to a study of radiotherapy plus CTLA-4 blockade in lung cancer. Data came from immunoSEQ multiplex PCR; TCRdb stores just in-frame clones and leaves some out. The sample holds about 85,000 clones, around 85% seen once. Study observations and caveats: An expansion of tumor-derived TCR clones occurred in blood after radiotherapy plus ipilimumab.

The CDR3 has 15 residues. CDR1 GTSNPN and CDR2 SVGIG come from the germline V gene (reference sequence). J was trimmed by 5 bases and V by 3 bases; bases with no gene match: 10. Sample: peripheral blood, taken from a patient treated with radiotherapy plus ipilimumab. The chain is built from TRBV30 and TRBJ1-5; TRBD1 aligns across 7 bases. The receptor's source is a human donor with non-small cell lung cancer who had a partial response to radiotherapy plus ipilimumab. The CDR3 DNA follows: TGTGCCTGGAGGAATAGACAGGGTCCGGATCAGCCCCAGCATTTT. Its translation is CAWRNRQGPDQPQHF.